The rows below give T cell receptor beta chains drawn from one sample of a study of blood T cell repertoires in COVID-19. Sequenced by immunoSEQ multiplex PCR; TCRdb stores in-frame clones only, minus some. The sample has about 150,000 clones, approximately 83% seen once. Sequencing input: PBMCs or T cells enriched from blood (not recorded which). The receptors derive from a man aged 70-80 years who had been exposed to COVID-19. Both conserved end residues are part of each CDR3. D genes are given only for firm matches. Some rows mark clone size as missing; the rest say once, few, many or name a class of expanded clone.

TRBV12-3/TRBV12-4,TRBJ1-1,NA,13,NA,TGTGCCAGCAACAAAAGGGCGGGCGGTGAAGCTTTCTTT,CASNKRAGGEAFF
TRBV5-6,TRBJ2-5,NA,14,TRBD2,TGTGCCAGCAGCTTGCGACTAGCGGTACAGGCCCAGTACTTC,CASSLRLAVQAQYF
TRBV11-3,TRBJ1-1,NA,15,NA,TGTGCCAGCAGCCTCCCGACAGGCCGCGCCACTGAAGCTTTCTTT,CASSLPTGRATEAFF
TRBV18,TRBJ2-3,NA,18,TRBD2,TGTGCCAGCTCACCATTGGGGCGGGGGGGCCGAAGCACAGATACGCAGTATTTT,CASSPLGRGGRSTDTQYF
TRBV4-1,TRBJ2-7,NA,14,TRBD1,TGCGCCAGCAGTCGGGGGACAGGCGCGCCGGAGCAGTACTTC,CASSRGTGAPEQYF
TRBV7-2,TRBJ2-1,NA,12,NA,TGTGCCAGCAGCTTCGAGCCCGAAGCGCAGTTCTTC,CASSFEPEAQFF
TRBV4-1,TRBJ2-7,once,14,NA,TGCGCCAGCAGCCAAGGGCGGGACTCCTACGAGCAGTACTTC,CASSQGRDSYEQYF
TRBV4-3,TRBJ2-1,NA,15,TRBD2,TGCGCCAGCAGCCAAGATCTAGCGGCCTACAATGAGCAGTTCTTC,CASSQDLAAYNEQFF
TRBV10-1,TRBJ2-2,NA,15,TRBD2,TGCGCCAGCAACGCGGGAGGGCCGGAAACCGGGGAGCTGTTTTTT,CASNAGGPETGELFF
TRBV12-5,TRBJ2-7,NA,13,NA,TGTGCTAGTTTGCGAAATCTCTCCTACGAGCAGTACTTC,CASLRNLSYEQYF
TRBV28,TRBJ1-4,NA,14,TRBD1,TGTGCCAGCAGTTTTTACAGGGGGGTCTCAAAACTGTTTTTT,CASSFYRGVSKLFF
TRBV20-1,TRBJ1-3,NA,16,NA,TGCAGTGCTAGTCGGTCGGGACACAGCTCTGGAAACACCATATATTTT,CSASRSGHSSGNTIYF
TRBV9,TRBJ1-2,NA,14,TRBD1,TGTGCCAGCGAGGACAGGGGGGGAAACTATGGCTACACCTTC,CASEDRGGNYGYTF
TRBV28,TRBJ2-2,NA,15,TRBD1,TGTGCCAGCTCCCCTGGACAGGAGAACACCGGGGAGCTGTTTTTT,CASSPGQENTGELFF
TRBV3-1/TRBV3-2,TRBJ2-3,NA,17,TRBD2,TGTGCCAGCAGCCAAGCAGCTAGCGGGAGGGTTACAGATACGCAGTATTTT,CASSQAASGRVTDTQYF
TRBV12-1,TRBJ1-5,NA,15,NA,TGTGCCAGCAGCTTTAGTAGTGCCACCAATCAGCCCCAGCATTTT,CASSFSSATNQPQHF
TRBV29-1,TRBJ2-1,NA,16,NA,TGCAGCGTTGAAGCCCAGAGGGGGGGAACCTTCAATGAGCAGTTCTTC,CSVEAQRGGTFNEQFF
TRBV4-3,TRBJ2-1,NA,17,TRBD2,TGCGCCAGCAGCCAAGACCGGGACTACTGGTCCTACAATGAGCAGTTCTTC,CASSQDRDYWSYNEQFF
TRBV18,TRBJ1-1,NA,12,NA,TGTGCCAGCTCACCACCCCAGGGTCAACCTTTCTTT,CASSPPQGQPFF
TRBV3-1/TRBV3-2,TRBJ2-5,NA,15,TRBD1,TGTGCCAGCAGACCGACAGGGGGCGACTTAGAGACCCAGTACTTC,CASRPTGGDLETQYF
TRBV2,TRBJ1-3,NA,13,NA,TGTGCCAGCTCTCGGGGTTTTGGAAACACCATATATTTT,CASSRGFGNTIYF
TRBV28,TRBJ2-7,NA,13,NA,TGTGCCAGCAGCCCCGGGTCTACACACGAGCAGTACTTC,CASSPGSTHEQYF
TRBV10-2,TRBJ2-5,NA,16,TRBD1,TGCGCCAGCAGTGAGTCGGGACAGGGAGGAGGCGAGACCCAGTACTTC,CASSESGQGGGETQYF
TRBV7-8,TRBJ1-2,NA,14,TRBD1,TGTGCCAGCAGCCCTGGACAGGGTACCTATGGCTACACCTTC,CASSPGQGTYGYTF
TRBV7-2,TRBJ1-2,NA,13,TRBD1,TGTGCCAGCAGCTCTCCCGGGACAGGGTTCTCCACCTTC,CASSSPGTGFSTF
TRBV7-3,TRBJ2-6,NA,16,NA,TGTGCCAGCAGCTTACAGGGAACCCCCGGGGCCAACGTCCTGACTTTC,CASSLQGTPGANVLTF
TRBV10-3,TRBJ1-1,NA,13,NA,TGTGCCATCCAGGGGCGTTTGAACACTGAAGCTTTCTTT,CAIQGRLNTEAFF
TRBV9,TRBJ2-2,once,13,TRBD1,TGTGCCAGCGGGACAGGGGGCACCGGGGAGCTGTTTTTT,CASGTGGTGELFF
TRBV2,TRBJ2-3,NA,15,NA,TGTGCCAGCAGTGAAGATGGATTGGGAGAAGATACGCAGTATTTT,CASSEDGLGEDTQYF
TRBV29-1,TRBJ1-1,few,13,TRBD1,TGCAGCGCTGCCGGACAGGGGGGCACTGAAGCTTTCTTT,CSAAGQGGTEAFF
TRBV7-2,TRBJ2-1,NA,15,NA,TGTGCCAGCAGCTCCCGGTCCCGGTCCTACAATGAGCAGTTCTTC,CASSSRSRSYNEQFF
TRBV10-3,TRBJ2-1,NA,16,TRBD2,TGTGCCATCAGTGAGTCCGGGACTAGCGGGAGAAATGAGCAGTTCTTC,CAISESGTSGRNEQFF
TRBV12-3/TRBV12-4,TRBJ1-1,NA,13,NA,TGTGCCAGCAGTTTAGGTTCTGGAGAGAAAGCTTTCTTT,CASSLGSGEKAFF
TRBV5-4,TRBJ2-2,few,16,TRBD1,TGTGCCAGCAGCTCGGGACAGGGGACCGGAACCGGGGAGCTGTTTTTT,CASSSGQGTGTGELFF
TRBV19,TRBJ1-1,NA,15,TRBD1,TGTGCCAGTAGTATGGTGGGGACAGGGTTAACTGAAGCTTTCTTT,CASSMVGTGLTEAFF
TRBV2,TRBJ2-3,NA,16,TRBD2,TGTGCCAGCAGTGTCTTCTCTAGCGGGTTATCAGATACGCAGTATTTT,CASSVFSSGLSDTQYF
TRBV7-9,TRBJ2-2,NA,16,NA,TGTGCCAGCAGCTTCTATATAGCACTTGACACCGGGGAGCTGTTTTTT,CASSFYIALDTGELFF
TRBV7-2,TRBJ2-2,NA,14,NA,TGTGCCAGCAACGCAGGGCTTTGGTACGGGGAGCTGTTTTTT,CASNAGLWYGELFF
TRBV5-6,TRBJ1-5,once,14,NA,TGTGCCAGCAGCTTGCGAGGGAGTGATCAGCCCCAGCATTTT,CASSLRGSDQPQHF
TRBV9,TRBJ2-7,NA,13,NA,TGTGCCAGCAGCGTAGCCCCAGGCGACGAGCAGTACTTC,CASSVAPGDEQYF
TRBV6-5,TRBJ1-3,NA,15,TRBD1,TGTGCCAGCAGCCCGGACAGGGACTCTGGAAACACCATATATTTT,CASSPDRDSGNTIYF
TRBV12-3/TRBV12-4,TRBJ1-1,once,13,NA,TGTGCCAGCAGACAACAGGGAGGGACTGAAGCTTTCTTT,CASRQQGGTEAFF
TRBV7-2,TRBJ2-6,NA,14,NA,TGTGCCAGCAGCTTAGGAGCTGGGGCCAACGTCCTGACTTTC,CASSLGAGANVLTF
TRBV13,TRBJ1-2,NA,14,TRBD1,TGTGCCAGCAGCACTGGGACAGGGGAGTATGGCTACACCTTC,CASSTGTGEYGYTF
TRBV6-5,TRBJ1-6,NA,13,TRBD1,TGTGCCAGCGGGGACAGGGATAATTCACCCCTCCACTTT,CASGDRDNSPLHF
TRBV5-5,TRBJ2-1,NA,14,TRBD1,TGTGCCAGCAGCACAGGGACAGGGAGCGAACCTGCCTTCTTC,CASSTGTGSEPAFF
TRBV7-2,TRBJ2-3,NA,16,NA,TGTGCCAGCAGCCAGAGTCAGGGCCGCACCACAGATACGCAGTATTTT,CASSQSQGRTTDTQYF
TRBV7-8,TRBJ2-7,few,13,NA,TGTGCCAGCAGCTTAGCGCGCGGCTACGAGCAGTACTTC,CASSLARGYEQYF
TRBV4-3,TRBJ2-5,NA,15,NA,TGCGCCAGCAGCCAAATGGCGGCAGAGGCAGAGACCCAGTACTTC,CASSQMAAEAETQYF